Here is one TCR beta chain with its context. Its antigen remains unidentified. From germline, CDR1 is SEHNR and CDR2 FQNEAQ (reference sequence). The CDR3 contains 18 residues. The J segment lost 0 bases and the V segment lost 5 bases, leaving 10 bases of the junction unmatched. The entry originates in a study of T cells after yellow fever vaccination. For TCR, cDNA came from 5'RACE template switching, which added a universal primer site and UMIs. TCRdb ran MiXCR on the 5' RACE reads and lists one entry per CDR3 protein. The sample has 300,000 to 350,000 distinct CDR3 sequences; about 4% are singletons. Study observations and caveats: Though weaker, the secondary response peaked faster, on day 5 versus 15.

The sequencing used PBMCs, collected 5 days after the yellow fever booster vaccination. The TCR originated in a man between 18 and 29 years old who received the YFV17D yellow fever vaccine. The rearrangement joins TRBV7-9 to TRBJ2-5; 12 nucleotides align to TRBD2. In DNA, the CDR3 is TGTGCCAGCAGCCCGAAGACTAGCGGGGGCCCGTACCAAGAGACCCAGTACTTC. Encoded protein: CASSPKTSGGPYQETQYF.